Listed here are 9 T cell receptor beta chains from one sample, sequenced in a study of shared clonotypes between healthy human individuals. Clones were read by immunoSEQ multiplex PCR, and TCRdb kept only the in-frame ones, dropping some. The sample lists some 1 million clones; 60% to 80% were seen once. The sequencing input was memory CD4+ T cells sorted from blood. Documented subset: CD45RA-negative fraction. Receptors were obtained from a man younger than 35 in good health.

The V call is TRBV6-5, the J call TRBJ2-2; 14 bases are a match to TRBD2. The V and J ends lost 8 bases and 9 bases, in that order; junction bases with no gene match: 8. The CDR3 has 15 amino acids. Germline V lookup: CDR1 MNHEY, CDR2 SVGAGI. The DNA for the CDR3 is TGTGCCAGCCGGGGAGGACTAGCGGGAGGTTGGGAGCTGTTTTTT. Protein product: CASRGGLAGGWELFF.

The chain joins TRBV7-2 to TRBJ1-1, with TRBD1 identical over 11 bases. CDR3 length: 15 residues. The V gene's germline CDR1 is SGHTA and CDR2 FQGNSA. The ends lost 5 bases at V and 11 bases at J; junction bases unmatched: 13. The CDR3 DNA sequence: TGTGCCAGCAGCGGGCCGGGACAGGGGGTACGGAGTGCTTTCTTT. As protein: CASSGPGQGVRSAFF.

Notes on this clone: Other DNA sequences in this specimen translate into the identical CDR3. The chain uses TRBV27 and TRBJ1-5; D gene uncertain. Trimming took 6 bases from V and 4 from J, leaving 10 bases between them. In germline, CDR1 is MNHEY, CDR2 SMNVEV (reference sequence). This CDR3 region has 13 residues. The CDR3 region is CASSPKENQPQHF. CDR3 sequence (DNA): TGTGCCAGCAGCCCTAAGGAGAATCAGCCCCAGCATTTT.

This chain connects TRBV7-8 to TRBJ2-1; 7 bases line up with TRBD2. Germline trimming cut 5 bases from V and 0 bases from J; bases unmatched to any gene: 1. Germline V lookup: CDR1 SGHVS, CDR2 FQNEAQ. There are 14 residues in the CDR3. The CDR3 DNA follows: TGTGCCAGCAGCCCTAGCGGCTCCTACAATGAGCAGTTCTTC. Translated, it gives CASSPSGSYNEQFF.

For this clone: Possible read error: a much larger clone is one base away. This sample includes further DNA sequences coding for the same CDR3. J is TRBJ1-6 and V is TRBV7-9; TRBD1 aligns across 8 bases. The CDR3 sequence is 14 residues long. The J segment lost 6 bases and the V segment lost 2 bases, leaving 0 bases of the junction unmatched. Germline values: CDR1 SEHNR, CDR2 FQNEAQ (reference sequence). CDR3 sequence: CASSLQGANSPLHF. CDR3 coding DNA: TGTGCCAGCAGCTTACAGGGGGCTAATTCACCCCTCCACTTT. Filled out from reference TRBV7-9 and TRBJ1-6, the complete variable domain reads DTGVSQNPRHKITKRGQNVTFRCDPISEHNRLYWYRQTLGQGPEFLTYFQNEAQLEKSRLLSDRFSAERPKGSFSTLEIQRTEQGDSAMYLCASSLQGANSPLHFGNGTRLTVT.

The chain combines TRBV7-8 with TRBJ1-2, with D hard to call. Deletions cut 0 bases from V and 7 bases from J, with 6 bases between. The CDR3 totals 12 residues. The V gene's germline CDR1 is SGHVS and CDR2 FQNEAQ. The CDR3 nucleotides are TGTGCCAGCAGCTTAGCCGGAATTGGCTACACCTTC. This gives the protein CASSLAGIGYTF.

The rearrangement joins TRBV6-1 to TRBJ1-5; unclear D gene. The CDR3 runs to 13 residues. Trimming pared 2 bases from V and 9 bases from J, leaving 11 bases between. Germline assignment: CDR1 MNHNS and CDR2 SASEGT. DNA for the CDR3: TGTGCCAGCAGTGAACTGGGGTCTGGGCCCCAGCATTTT. It yields the protein CASSELGSGPQHF.

The rearrangement links TRBV5-6 to TRBJ2-7; possibly TRBD1 for D (6 bases). V shed 0 bases and J shed 4 bases, with 14 bases lying between them. CDR3 length: 15 residues. The germline V gene encodes CDR1 SGHDT and CDR2 YYEEEE. The CDR3: CASSLGQGHMYEQYF. DNA of the CDR3: TGTGCCAGCAGCTTGGGGCAGGGACATATGTACGAGCAGTACTTC.

About this clone itself: This likely reflects a read error, since a far larger clone is one base away. This sample also contains other DNA sequences that code for the same CDR3. The chain combines TRBV6-1 with TRBJ2-5; the D is unclear. V was shortened by 4 bases and J by 2 bases, with 2 bases between the two germline ends. This CDR3 has 11 amino acids. The germline gives CDR1 MNHNS, CDR2 SASEGT. The CDR3 is CASSGQETQYF. The CDR3 DNA reads as TGTGCCAGCAGTGGACAAGAGACCCAGTACTTC.